This TCR beta chain emerged from a study of a mutant IDH1 vaccine in newly diagnosed glioma. Study overall: Radiotherapy, temozolomide, or both had been given previously, and both were given to most.

Time point of the sample: baseline, week 1 (first vaccination visit). Treatment indicated: pre-vaccination baseline after standard-of-care therapy. The table came from immunoSEQ multiplex PCR; TCRdb's copy has only in-frame clones and leaves some out. The profile shows under 90,000 clones, 79% of them singletons. The sequence came from a man between 50 and 59 years old with glioma. The sample in question was PBMCs, obtained from a glioma patient treated with radiotherapy, temozolomide or both.

The CDR3 spells CASSDNSRGSNQPQHF. DNA of the CDR3: TGTGCCAGCAGTGATAACTCACGGGGTAGTAATCAGCCCCAGCATTTT. The chain joins TRBV25-1 to TRBJ1-5; D is undetermined. Germline lookup yields CDR1 MGHDK and CDR2 SYGVNS. The CDR3 totals 16 residues. Trimming left V 3 bases short and J 4 bases short, with 16 bases between.